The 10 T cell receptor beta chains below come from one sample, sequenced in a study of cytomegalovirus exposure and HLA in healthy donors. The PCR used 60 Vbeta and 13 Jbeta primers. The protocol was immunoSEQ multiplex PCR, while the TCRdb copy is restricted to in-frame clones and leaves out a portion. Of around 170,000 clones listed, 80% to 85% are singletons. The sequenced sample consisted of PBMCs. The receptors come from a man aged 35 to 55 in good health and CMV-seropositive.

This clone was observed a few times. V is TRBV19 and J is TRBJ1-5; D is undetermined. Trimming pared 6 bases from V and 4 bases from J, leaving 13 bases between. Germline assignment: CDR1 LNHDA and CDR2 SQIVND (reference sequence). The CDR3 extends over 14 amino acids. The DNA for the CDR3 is TGTGCCAGTAGGTTGGGGAGGGAAAATCAGCCCCAGCATTTT. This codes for CASRLGRENQPQHF.

CDR3 coding DNA: TGTGCCAGCAGCTTACACGGGCAGGGGATTGCCCTAGGGACTGAAGCTTTCTTT. It codes for CASSLHGQGIALGTEAFF. This chain uses TRBV7-3 with TRBJ1-1, with D possibly matching TRBD1 (6 bases). Deletions cut 2 bases from V and 5 bases from J, with 24 bases between. Germline V gene lookup returns CDR1 SGHTA and CDR2 FQGTGA. The CDR3 spans 18 residues.

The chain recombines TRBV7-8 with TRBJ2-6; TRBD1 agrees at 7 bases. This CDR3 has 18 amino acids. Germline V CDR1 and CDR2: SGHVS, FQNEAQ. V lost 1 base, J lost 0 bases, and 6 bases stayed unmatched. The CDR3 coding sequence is TGTGCCAGCAGCTTAGAACAGGGGTTTCTCTCTGGGGCCAACGTCCTGACTTTC. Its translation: CASSLEQGFLSGANVLTF.

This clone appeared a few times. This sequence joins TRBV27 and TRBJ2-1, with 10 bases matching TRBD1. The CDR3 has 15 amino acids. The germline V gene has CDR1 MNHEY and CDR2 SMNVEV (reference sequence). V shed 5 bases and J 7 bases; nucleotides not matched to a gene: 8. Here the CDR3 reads CASSGGTGAWNEQFF. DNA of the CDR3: TGTGCCAGCAGTGGCGGGACAGGGGCCTGGAATGAGCAGTTCTTC.

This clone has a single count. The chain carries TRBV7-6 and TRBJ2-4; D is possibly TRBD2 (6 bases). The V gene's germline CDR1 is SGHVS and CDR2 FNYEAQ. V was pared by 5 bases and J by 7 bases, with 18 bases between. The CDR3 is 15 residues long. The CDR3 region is CASSLMGGNRNIQYF. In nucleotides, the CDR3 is TGTGCCAGCAGCCTTATGGGGGGTAACCGGAACATTCAGTACTTC.

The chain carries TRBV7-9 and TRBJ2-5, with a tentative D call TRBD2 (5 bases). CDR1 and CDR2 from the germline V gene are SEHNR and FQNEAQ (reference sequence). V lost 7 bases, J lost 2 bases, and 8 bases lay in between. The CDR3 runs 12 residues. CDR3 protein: CASTRGQETQYF. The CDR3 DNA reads TGTGCCAGCACCCGAGGGCAAGAGACCCAGTACTTC.

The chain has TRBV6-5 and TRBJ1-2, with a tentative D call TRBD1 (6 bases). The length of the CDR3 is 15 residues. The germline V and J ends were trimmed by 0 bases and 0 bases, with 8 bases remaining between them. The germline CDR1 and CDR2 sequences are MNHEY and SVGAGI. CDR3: CASSYSGHSNYGYTF. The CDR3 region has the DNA TGTGCCAGCAGTTACTCGGGACATTCTAACTATGGCTACACCTTC.

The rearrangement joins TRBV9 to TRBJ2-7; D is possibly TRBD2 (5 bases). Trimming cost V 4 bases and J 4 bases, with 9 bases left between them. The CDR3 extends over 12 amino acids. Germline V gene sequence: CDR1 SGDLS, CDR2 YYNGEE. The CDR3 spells CASSSTSYEQYF. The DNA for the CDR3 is TGTGCCAGCAGCTCTACTAGTTACGAGCAGTACTTC.

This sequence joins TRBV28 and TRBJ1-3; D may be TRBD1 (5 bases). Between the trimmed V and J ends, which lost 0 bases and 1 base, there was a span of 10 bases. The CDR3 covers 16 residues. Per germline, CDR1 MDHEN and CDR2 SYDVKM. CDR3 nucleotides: TGTGCCAGCAGTTTATGGGAGGAGGGGTCTGGAAACACCATATATTTT. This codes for CASSLWEEGSGNTIYF.

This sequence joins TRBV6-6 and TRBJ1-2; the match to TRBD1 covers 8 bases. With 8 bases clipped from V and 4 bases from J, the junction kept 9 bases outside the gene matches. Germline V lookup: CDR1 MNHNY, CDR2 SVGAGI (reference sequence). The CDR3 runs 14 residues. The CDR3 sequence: CASGYIQGGYGYTF. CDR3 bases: TGTGCCAGCGGCTACATACAGGGGGGCTATGGCTACACCTTC.